This record covers a single TCR beta chain. It has no known antigen specificity. There are no base qualities to consult, and no much larger clone falls within one base. The protocol used for the library was the immunoSEQ multiplex PCR assay. For the multiplex PCR, a mixture combining 60 forward primers for TCR Vbeta segments and 13 reverse primers for TCR Jbeta segments was used. The CDR3 region of rearranged TCR beta genes was amplified from genomic DNA with a multiplex PCR assay. Amplified TCR beta libraries were sequenced as 87-base-pair reads on the Illumina HiSeq System. The study's processing was this. Across the 600 to 700 repertoires, a later analysis counted some 80 million unique TCR beta chains, about 10 million of which were shared by at least two donors. To remove PCR and sequencing errors, raw reads were error-corrected and collapsed into unique sequences using a nearest-neighbor algorithm that merged closely related sequences. V, D and J gene segments were assigned by aligning CDR3 sequences to IMGT reference sequences. For a sequence to be retained, a match of at least six nucleotides was required to both a V gene segment and a J gene segment. A rearrangement was called productive if the CDR3 had no stop codons and remained in frame with V and J, and every other rearrangement was called non-productive. Following IMGT convention, CDR3 was defined as the stretch from the second conserved V-encoded cysteine to the conserved J-encoded phenylalanine. The earlier analysis of about 590 of the donors excluded sequences that lacked an unambiguous match to a single V gene segment. In an earlier analysis of 587 of the donors, V segments were called functional above 56.7% productive rearrangements and were called segregating when the between-donor standard deviation exceeded 5%. A statistical classification framework was developed to diagnose cytomegalovirus status using the catalog of TCR beta chain sequences. A later analysis assigned V and J genes by comparing TCR nucleotide sequences with IMGT/GENE-DB human TR gene sequences. In a later analysis, CDR3 sequences and most-parsimonious VDJ recombination scenarios were assigned using the TCRdist pipeline. In a later analysis, every TCR beta chain was defined by the combination of its CDR3 amino acid sequence and its V-gene family, and reads without a unique V-gene family were dropped. In a later analysis, around 600 highly shared, low-generation-probability nucleotide sequences were removed to address suspected cross-contamination and a sequencing artifact. In a later analysis, a clonal expansion index for each public chain was calculated from normalized within-repertoire ranks of inferred template counts. Generation probabilities in a later analysis came from a VDJ recombination model fitted to out-of-frame rearrangements, and those results were checked against IGoR. A later analysis scored TCR-TCR, TCR-HLA and TCR-CMV co-occurrence with hypergeometric tests, applying a repertoire-size bias correction to TCR pairs. To estimate false discovery rates, a later analysis permuted the HLA or CMV assignments 20 times. A later analysis grouped co-occurring TCRs with DBSCAN, adding TCRdist sequence similarity when clustering within HLA-allele-positive subsets. For co-occurrence clustering, repertoires with fewer than 30,000 or more than 120,000 public chains were excluded, along with about five repertoires with anomalous nucleotide sharing. The clones in this table, taken by TCRdb from immuneACCESS, are in-frame only. Not every clone is retained; where verified, under half of the shortfall comes from an unresolved V gene, and the cause of the rest is unknown. Clone size and the V and J calls come from that table; the DNA yielded D and trimming. Recorded for this sample are a few hundred thousand clones; 80% of them occurred a single time. The ten largest make up about 0.28% of the sample.

The data derive from a study of cytomegalovirus exposure and HLA in healthy donors (dated by TCRdb to about 2017). Regarding the complete study: According to an earlier analysis of 587 of the donors, 150 million to 200 million T cells yielded 100 million or so unique TCR beta sequences and around 280 Gb of sequence data. The later analysis used no new phenotypic data to find candidate immune exposures, relying instead on TCR beta sequences and their occurrence across donors. Of the 398 genotyped donors, about 80% fell in the genetic ancestry cluster associated with self-reported Caucasian donors. On average, 235,054 unique TCR beta nucleotide sequences were sequenced per donor among 398 genotyped donors of the cohort, with approximately 18% of those sequences being non-productive. A later genetic analysis took genome-wide SNP genotypes for about 55% of the 666 donors and used that subset as a discovery cohort. About five DR-DQ haplotypes were handled as single units for association and clustering, since linkage in the cohort was strong. Both class I and class II loci were covered by HLA typing, at four-digit resolution. Donor age, sex, ethnicity and CMV serostatus were compiled alongside the repertoire data. The study used immunosequencing to profile the T cell repertoires of hundreds of subjects and linked those repertoires to cytomegalovirus serostatus. An earlier analysis of roughly 600 of the donors used high-throughput TCR beta sequencing to judge whether each TCR beta V gene segment behaved as functional or pseudogenic. All discovery cohort repertoires had been generated on a single sequencing platform. The study aimed to test whether signatures of past pathogen exposure could be identified by cataloging public T cell receptors. Along with the approximately 700-subject first cohort, a separate validation cohort of around 110 different subjects was used. A later analysis re-examined previously published TCR beta repertoires from roughly 650 donors and added high-resolution HLA genotyping to investigate patterns of TCR occurrence. The number of donors typed differed by locus, with 629-630 for A, B, C, DRB1 and DQB1, 522 for DQA1, over 600 for DPA1, and under 490 for DPB1. To predict cytomegalovirus infection status, the study brought together high-throughput TCR immunosequencing, statistical association of individual TCRs with disease status, and machine learning. Approximately 310 gigabases of sequencing data and tens of millions of unique TCR sequences made up an early release that covered around 640 HLA-typed donors. Results the study describes overall, beyond this receptor: V-gene and J-gene trimming of TCR beta chains was associated with a missense DCLRE1C variant in a later genetic analysis, and the association was replicated in an independent cohort. Because counts were too low, roughly 16 rarely observed V segments, including chromosome 9 orphons, were excluded from the earlier analysis of 587 of the donors. Roughly uniform sequencing depth across donors was assumed in presence/absence analyses, although this assumption may not hold. Because HLA typing was unavailable for some donors at each locus, only the typed subset was used in association tests. Most CMV-associated TCR beta chains appeared to be HLA-restricted in a later analysis, and the HLA associations seemed to be driven largely by CMV exposure. For the cohort, immune exposure information was limited to CMV serostatus. The sequencing pipeline was judged likely to have produced a cluster of highly shared sequence variants as a technical artifact. In vitro tests confirmed that a few of the cytomegalovirus-associated TCR beta chains recognize cytomegalovirus antigens. In a later analysis, HLA-associated TCR beta chains were found to be more clonally expanded and to have lower generation probabilities than equally common non-associated chains. The classifier was reported to diagnose cytomegalovirus status with high specificity and sensitivity in both the original cohort and the validation cohort. Linkage disequilibrium might explain the correlated functional status among segregating V segments, but an unknown experimental factor could not be ruled out. Assigning TCR associations to individual alleles was difficult when HLA alleles, especially DR and DQ, strongly co-occurred. Because the 87-base-pair reads could not distinguish some IMGT-functional V segments, including TRBV6-2 and TRBV6-3, those segments were excluded. In the study, roughly 160 TCR beta chains were listed as associated with cytomegalovirus. A further reported finding was that TCR beta sequences accurately predicted the HLA-A and HLA-B alleles for most subjects in the first cohort. A later genetic analysis reported fewer N-insertions in productive TCRs among donors in an Asian-associated ancestry cluster than the roughly 700-donor mean. The authors suggested that the approach could potentially be generalized to other disease states and immunological phenotypes. Most TCR sequences were seen in very few donors, while some public TCRs were found in many individuals. A later analysis associated about 16,000 TCR beta sequences with specific HLA alleles at a false discovery rate of 0.05. In a later analysis, several top co-occurrence clusters were reported to appear linked to parvovirus B19, influenza, CMV and Epstein-Barr virus. In this cohort, only TCR beta chains were sequenced, and detectable features were limited by the absence of alpha or paired-chain data. A later analysis found that TCR association rates varied across HLA loci, with DRB1 alleles showing the most associated TCRs and HLA-C alleles the fewest. An earlier analysis of 587 of the donors showed that most TCR beta V segments appeared in productive rearrangements either about 90% or about 30% of the time, which broadly matched IMGT annotations.

V loses 5 bases, J loses 0 bases, and the germline ends lie 20 bases apart. The CDR3 measures 17 amino acids from cysteine to phenylalanine. Only the CDR3 region is kept as DNA, spanning 51 bases read in frame from base 1. As encoded in the germline V gene, CDR1 is SGHVS while CDR2 is FQNEAQ. In total, 500 to 700 healthy bone marrow donors made up the cohort. At the time of sampling, all cohort members were nominally healthy, though unrecorded immune exposures were likely present. The donor tested CMV seronegative, placing the donor among the approximately 360 seronegative members of the cohort. A peripheral blood sample was provided by each donor, and peripheral blood mononuclear cells were used for TCR beta sequencing. Genomic DNA extraction from the blood cell samples was performed with the Qiagen DNeasy Blood Extraction Kit.

The rearranged segments are TRBV7-8 and TRBJ2-7; possibly the D gene is TRBD2, per 5 matching bases. Sample: PBMCs. The sequence was collected from a girl aged 2-10 years in good health and CMV-seronegative. The CDR3 is CASSPWARRSRSYEQYF. The DNA sequence is given as TGTGCCAGCAGCCCTTGGGCACGGAGGAGCCGCTCCTACGAGCAGTACTTC.